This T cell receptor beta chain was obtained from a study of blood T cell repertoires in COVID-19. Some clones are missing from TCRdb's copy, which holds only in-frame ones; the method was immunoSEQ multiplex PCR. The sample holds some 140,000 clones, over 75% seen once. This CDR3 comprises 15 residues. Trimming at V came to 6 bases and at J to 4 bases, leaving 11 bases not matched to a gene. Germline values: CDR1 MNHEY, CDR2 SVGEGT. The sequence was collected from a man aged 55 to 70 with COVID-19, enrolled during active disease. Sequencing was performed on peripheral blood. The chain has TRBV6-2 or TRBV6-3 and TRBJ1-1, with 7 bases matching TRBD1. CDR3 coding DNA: TGTGCCAGCAGCTATTCCCTAGGGGGCGTCACTGAAGCTTTCTTT. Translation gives CASSYSLGGVTEAFF.